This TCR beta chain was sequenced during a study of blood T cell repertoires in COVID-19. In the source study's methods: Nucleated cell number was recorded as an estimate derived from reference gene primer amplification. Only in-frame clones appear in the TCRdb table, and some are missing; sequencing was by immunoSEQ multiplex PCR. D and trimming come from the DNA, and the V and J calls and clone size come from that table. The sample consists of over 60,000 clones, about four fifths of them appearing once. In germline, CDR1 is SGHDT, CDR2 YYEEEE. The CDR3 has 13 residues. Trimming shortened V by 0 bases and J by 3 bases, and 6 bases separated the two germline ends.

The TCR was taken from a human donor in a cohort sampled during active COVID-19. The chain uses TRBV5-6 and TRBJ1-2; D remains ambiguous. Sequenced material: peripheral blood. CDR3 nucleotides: TGTGCCAGCAGCTTGGTTGGAGACTATGGCTACACCTTC. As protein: CASSLVGDYGYTF.